Here is one TCR beta chain with its context. This entry is derived from a study of blood T cell repertoires in COVID-19. Sequencing was performed with immunoSEQ multiplex PCR; in TCRdb, only in-frame clones are kept and a portion is missing. Of about 120,000 clones in the sample, 81% were seen once. The germline CDR1 and CDR2 sequences are GTSNPN and SVGIG (reference sequence). CDR3 size: 11 residues. V was pared by 2 bases and J by 5 bases, with 6 bases between. Input material: peripheral blood. The TCR comes from a human donor in a cohort sampled during active COVID-19. This chain uses TRBV30 with TRBJ2-5; a weak D match, TRBD2 (5 bases). The CDR3 nucleotides read TGTGCCTGGAGTCCGGGGGAGACCCAGTACTTC. This codes for CAWSPGETQYF. The full variable domain, rest sourced from reference TRBV30 and TRBJ2-5, is SQTIHQWPATLVQPVGSPLSLECTVEGTSNPNLYWYRQAAGRGLQLLFYSVGIGQISSEVPQNLSASRPQDRQFILSSKKLLLSDSGFYLCAWSPGETQYFGPGTRLLVL.